This T cell receptor beta chain is from a study of spatial heterogeneity in lung cancer. Study details: Detection consistently captured more beta-chain sequences than alpha-chain sequences. The library had UMIs, and each TCR and UMI pair averaged more than ten raw reads.

Carried by each TCR cDNA molecule was a unique molecular identifier. MiXCR, run by TCRdb on the 5' RACE reads, gives a single entry per CDR3 protein. The table has tens of thousands of distinct CDR3 sequences, about 12% seen once; the top ten hold approximately 4.6%. V was clipped by 4 bases and J by 4 bases, with 13 bases between them. Germline lookup yields CDR1 MNHNY and CDR2 SVGAGI (reference sequence). This CDR3 has 15 amino acids. Time point denoted: sample taken at primary tumor resection. Whole RNA was taken from tumor, nontumor lung or frozen PBMC; it was then sequenced unsorted. V is TRBV6-6 and J is TRBJ1-4, with D hard to call. Source: PBMCs, taken at surgery. This clonotype originated in a male donor with early-stage non-small cell lung cancer. In DNA form, the CDR3 reads TGTGCCAGCAGTTCTCAACCGGGCGTTAATGAAAAACTGTTTTTT. Translation: CASSSQPGVNEKLFF.